The 9 T cell receptor beta chains listed next were all sequenced from one sample in a study of human T cells and chemical hapten exposure. The time point is: healthy volunteer bleed at 6 weeks. Unseparated into fractions, whole blood served as the source from which total RNA was extracted. TCRdb re-analysed the RACE reads in MiXCR, keeping a single row per CDR3 protein. The profile shows around 70,000 distinct CDR3 sequences, around 6.1% of them singletons. Sequences were obtained from whole blood. The origin of the receptors is a female donor in good health. Some clones in this sample may be carry-over from other donors' samples.

This chain links TRBV7-2 with TRBJ1-1; D may be TRBD1 (6 bases). Germline CDR1 SGHTA, CDR2 FQGNSA. Trimming left V 5 bases short and J 0 bases short, with 13 bases between. This CDR3 has 15 residues. CDR3 in amino acids: CASSLRGGMNTEAFF. The CDR3 bases are TGTGCCAGCAGCCTTCGTGGGGGCATGAACACTGAAGCTTTCTTT.

This clonotype was observed at least ten times. The CDR3, as DNA: TGTGCCAGCAGTTATGGTCACCTCTCTGGGGCCAACGTCCTGACTTTC. Its protein product is CASSYGHLSGANVLTF. The J gene is TRBJ2-6, the V gene TRBV6-5, with D unresolved. Germline CDR1 MNHEY, CDR2 SVGAGI. The CDR3 covers 16 residues. V shed 3 bases and J shed 0 bases, with 9 bases lying between them.

This sequence joins TRBV12-3 or TRBV12-4 and TRBJ1-3; 7 positions agree with TRBD1. This CDR3 is 18 amino acids long. Losses at the gene ends were 4 bases for V and 3 bases for J; bases not matched to a gene: 15. The CDR3 bases are TGTGCCAGCAGTTCCCCCGCCCCCGGGCAGGGGGGTGGAAACACCATATATTTT. Translating it yields CASSSPAPGQGGGNTIYF.

This clonotype was counted many times. V usage is TRBV29-1 and J usage is TRBJ2-1; D remains ambiguous. The CDR3 loop spans 15 amino acids. Trimming removed 3 bases from V and 5 bases from J, with 17 bases in between. Germline CDR1 reads SQVTM; CDR2 reads ANQGSEA. The CDR3 sequence: CSVEKGWITDNEQFF. The CDR3 nucleotides are TGCAGCGTTGAGAAAGGGTGGATCACGGACAATGAGCAGTTCTTC.

This clonotype showed up many times. The chain joins TRBV6-6 to TRBJ2-5, with D perhaps TRBD2 (6 bases). The CDR3 extends over 15 amino acids. V shed 6 bases and J shed 5 bases, with 19 bases lying between them. The germline gives CDR1 MNHNY, CDR2 SVGAGI (reference sequence). CDR3 DNA: TGTGCCAGCAGCCGAGGTAGCGGAGGGGCGGAGACCCAGTACTTC. Protein product: CASSRGSGGAETQYF.

This sequence joins TRBV12-5 and TRBJ1-1; a weak D match, TRBD1 (5 bases). Germline CDR1 reads LGHNT; CDR2 reads FRNRAP. CDR3 length: 15 residues. Trimming removed 0 bases at V and 8 bases at J, with 16 bases between. Here the CDR3 reads CASGLVRKGNPEAFF. As DNA, the CDR3 is TGTGCTAGTGGTTTGGTACGTAAGGGGAACCCCGAAGCTTTCTTT.

This rearrangement joins TRBV20-1 to TRBJ2-1, with a tentative D call TRBD1 (5 bases). V shed 0 bases and J shed 7 bases, with 13 bases lying between them. The CDR3 runs 14 residues. Looked up from germline, CDR1 is DFQATT and CDR2 is SNEGSKA (reference sequence). The CDR3: CSARDHFQGNEQFF. The CDR3 bases are TGCAGTGCTAGAGATCACTTCCAGGGAAATGAGCAGTTCTTC.

This chain links TRBV2 with TRBJ2-1, with D maybe TRBD1 (6 bases). This CDR3 comprises 15 residues. Trimming shortened V by 7 bases and J by 0 bases, and 13 bases separated the two germline ends. Germline V lookup: CDR1 SNHLY, CDR2 FYNNEI. CDR3 in DNA: TGTGCCAGCACTCAGGGGTTAGGCTCCTACAATGAGCAGTTCTTC. Translating gives CASTQGLGSYNEQFF.

This clonotype was counted at least ten times. The chain recombines TRBV18 with TRBJ2-4; the D gene is possibly TRBD1 (5 bases). V was cut by 3 bases and J by 5 bases, with 8 bases left in between. Per germline, CDR1 KGHSH and CDR2 LQKENI. This CDR3 has 13 amino acids. The CDR3 sequence: CASSPPGQNIQYF. CDR3 sequence (DNA): TGTGCCAGCTCACCCCCAGGGCAAAACATTCAGTACTTC.